Shown below are 32 T cell receptor beta chains from a single sample sequenced in a study of OX40 agonist ivuxolimab in advanced cancers. TCRdb's copy holds only in-frame clones and misses some; the assay was immunoSEQ multiplex PCR. Among roughly 100,000 clones listed, around 83% were seen once. The starting material was CD4+ or CD8+ T cells sorted from blood, obtained in a trial of the OX40 agonist ivuxolimab. The receptors were gathered from an adult with an advanced solid tumor such as melanoma, head and neck, liver or kidney cancer.

The count of this clone is one. The chain combines TRBV7-8 with TRBJ1-5; 9 bases agree with TRBD1. V lost 3 bases, J lost 6 bases, and 6 bases stayed unmatched. This CDR3 has 15 residues. Germline CDR1 reads SGHVS; CDR2 reads FQNEAQ. CDR3 coding DNA: TGTGCCAGCAGCTTTGGGGACAGGGCGCCTCAGCCCCAGCATTTT. This codes for CASSFGDRAPQPQHF.

The table lists this clone with a count of one. The junction does not match germline at one end; this may be a read error. The chain carries TRBV6-6 and TRBJ1-6; tentatively, D is TRBD1 (6 bases). The germline V gene encodes CDR1 MNHNY and CDR2 SVGAGI (reference sequence). The CDR3 is 15 amino acids. The CDR3 DNA follows: TGTGCCAGCAGGGGACGAGGGGGACGGGATTCACTCCTCCACTTT. This encodes CASRGRGGRDSLLHF.

The chain recombines TRBV10-3 with TRBJ1-3; the D is unclear. V dropped 0 bases and J dropped 4 bases, with 4 bases sitting between them. CDR1 is ENHRY, CDR2 SYGVKD, per germline. The CDR3 is made up of 13 amino acids. DNA for the CDR3: TGTGCCATCAGTGAGTCGGGGGGAAACACCATATATTTT. This encodes CAISESGGNTIYF.

J is TRBJ2-5 and V is TRBV14, with a tentative D call TRBD1 (6 bases). This CDR3 is built from 15 residues. Deletions cut 1 base from V and 5 bases from J, with 14 bases between. The germline V gene has CDR1 SGHDN and CDR2 FVKESK. The CDR3 DNA reads as TGTGCCAGCAGCCAAGGGACAGTCGGCACGGAGACCCAGTACTTC. It is translated as CASSQGTVGTETQYF. Drawing the rest from reference TRBV14 and TRBJ2-5, the complete variable domain is EAGVTQFPSHSVIEKGQTVTLRCDPISGHDNLYWYRRVMGKEIKFLLHFVKESKQDESGMPNNRFLAERTGGTYSTLKVQPAELEDSGVYFCASSQGTVGTETQYFGPGTRLLVL.

The chain uses TRBV5-1 and TRBJ2-3; no definite D call. The germline V and J ends were trimmed by 0 bases and 4 bases, with 6 bases remaining between them. This CDR3 region has 13 residues. CDR1 SGHRS and CDR2 YFSETQ come from the germline V gene. The CDR3 DNA follows: TGCGCCAGCAGCTTGGATAGCCCAGATACGCAGTATTTT. Amino acid sequence: CASSLDSPDTQYF.

The genes are TRBV5-4 and TRBJ1-4, with 9 bases matching TRBD1. Germline assignment: CDR1 SGHNT and CDR2 YYREEE (reference sequence). V was clipped by 4 bases and J by 5 bases; unmatched bases: 12. The CDR3 has 17 residues. Here the CDR3 DNA reads TGTGCCAGCAGCCCATCACAGTTGACAGGGGGAAATGAAAAACTGTTTTTT. Residues: CASSPSQLTGGNEKLFF.

There are a few counts of this clone. V usage is TRBV18 and J usage is TRBJ1-1; a weak D match, TRBD1 (6 bases). Germline V CDR1 and CDR2: KGHSH, LQKENI. V gave up 1 base and J gave up 5 bases, with 14 bases separating them. The CDR3 extends over 15 amino acids. CDR3 DNA sequence: TGTGCCAGCTCACCACGAGGGGGAGGCATGACTGAAGCTTTCTTT. Protein: CASSPRGGGMTEAFF.

This clone has only one observation. V gene TRBV7-3 combines with J gene TRBJ2-7, with 7 positions matching TRBD2. The CDR3 has 14 residues. Trimming at V came to 2 bases and at J to 0 bases, leaving 1 base not matched to a gene. CDR1 is SGHTA, CDR2 FQGTGA, per germline. The chain's CDR3 is CASSLGGDSYEQYF. DNA of the CDR3: TGTGCCAGCAGCTTAGGGGGGGACTCCTACGAGCAGTACTTC.

The chain is built from TRBV7-2 and TRBJ2-1; 9 bases align to TRBD1. There are 14 residues in the CDR3. J lost 9 bases, V lost 5 bases, and 8 bases had no gene match. Germline lookup yields CDR1 SGHTA and CDR2 FQGNSA. This CDR3 reads CASSPGQGKGEQFF. The CDR3 DNA reads as TGTGCCAGCAGCCCGGGACAGGGTAAAGGTGAGCAGTTCTTC.

The chain employs TRBV5-5 and TRBJ1-2, with D perhaps matching TRBD1 (6 bases). The CDR3 totals 16 residues. The germline V gene has CDR1 SGHKS and CDR2 YYEKEE (reference sequence). V was pared by 2 bases and J by 4 bases, with 18 bases between. The CDR3, as DNA: TGTGCCAGCAGCTTAGTACCGGGGGCGCGGGCCTATGGCTACACCTTC. Residues: CASSLVPGARAYGYTF.

This clone was recorded at least ten times. This chain joins TRBV19 and TRBJ1-5; possible D gene TRBD1, 5 bases. In germline, CDR1 is LNHDA, CDR2 SQIVND (reference sequence). The ends were cut back, 8 bases at V and 1 base at J, with 12 bases in the middle. The CDR3 covers 14 residues. CDR3 bases: TGTGCCAGTCATCAGGGAGTGAGCAATCAGCCCCAGCATTTT. Residues: CASHQGVSNQPQHF.

This clone came up once. The chain recombines TRBV29-1 with TRBJ2-1; D gene ambiguous. The germline CDR1 and CDR2 sequences are SQVTM and ANQGSEA. V lost 8 bases and J 0 bases, leaving 14 bases between the germline ends. The CDR3 runs 14 residues. CDR3 sequence (DNA): TGCAGCCTCTTAACGGGCGTCTCCTACAATGAGCAGTTCTTC. This gives the protein CSLLTGVSYNEQFF.

V and J are TRBV23-1 and TRBJ2-7; D might be TRBD1 (6 bases). TRBV23-1 is placed among ORFs of uncertain function. Trimming cost V 11 bases and J 4 bases, with 18 bases left between them. This CDR3 comprises 13 residues. The CDR3 here is CALRSGHPYEQYF. In DNA, the CDR3 is TGCGCCCTCAGATCGGGACACCCGTACGAGCAGTACTTC.

The chain joins TRBV18 to TRBJ1-1, with D maybe TRBD1 (6 bases). CDR3 length: 14 residues. Germline loops: CDR1 KGHSH, CDR2 LQKENI. Trimming cost V 0 bases and J 6 bases, with 11 bases left between them. CDR3 residues: CASSPPGQGPEAFF. CDR3 DNA: TGTGCCAGCTCACCACCCGGCCAGGGGCCTGAAGCTTTCTTT.

The chain links TRBV7-8 to TRBJ2-7; 8 bases are a match to TRBD2. The CDR3 contains 14 residues. J lost 0 bases, V lost 7 bases, and 5 bases had no gene match. CDR1 and CDR2 from the germline V gene are SGHVS and FQNEAQ. The CDR3 DNA is TGTGCCAGCAAGGTTAGCGGGGACTCCTACGAGCAGTACTTC. Protein: CASKVSGDSYEQYF. Variable domain in full (rest from reference TRBV7-8 and TRBJ2-7): GAGVSQSPRYKVAKRGQDVALRCDPISGHVSLFWYQQALGQGPEFLTYFQNEAQLDKSGLPSDRFFAERPEGSVSTLKIQRTQQEDSAVYLCASKVSGDSYEQYFGPGTRLTVT.

The CDR3 DNA is TGCGCCAGCAGCCAAGATTCCCAGGGGGCTCAAGATACGCAGTATTTT. Translating it yields CASSQDSQGAQDTQYF. The gene calls are TRBV4-1 and TRBJ2-3; 8 bases match TRBD1. Germline CDR1 and CDR2: MGHRA and YSYEKL. This CDR3 has 16 residues. Trimming cost V 0 bases and J 5 bases; bases outside gene matches: 7.

The chain uses TRBV4-1 and TRBJ1-2; tentative D call: TRBD1 (5 bases). Trimming left V 1 base short and J 0 bases short, with 27 bases between. The germline V gene has CDR1 MGHRA and CDR2 YSYEKL. CDR3 length: 21 residues. CDR3 sequence (DNA): TGCGCCAGCAGCCAAGTCCGCGCGTTAGGGGATCGTTCGTATTCTAACTATGGCTACACCTTC. Protein sequence: CASSQVRALGDRSYSNYGYTF.

The sample holds a few counts of this clone. This chain connects TRBV29-1 to TRBJ1-2; 7 bases align to TRBD1. With V trimmed by 5 bases and J by 4 bases, 16 bases remained unmatched. This CDR3 is built from 16 residues. From germline, CDR1 is SQVTM and CDR2 ANQGSEA. CDR3 loop: CSVLAGAGGLGYGYTF. In DNA, the CDR3 is TGCAGCGTTTTGGCGGGAGCAGGGGGATTGGGCTATGGCTACACCTTC.

This clone is a singleton in its sample. This rearrangement joins TRBV18 to TRBJ1-6; D gene unclear. The CDR3 extends over 19 amino acids. In germline, CDR1 is KGHSH, CDR2 LQKENI. The V end lost 1 base, the J end lost 0 bases, and 16 bases lay between the germline ends. CDR3 coding DNA: TGTGCCAGCTCACCACTGGAGTCTCGTGCGAGCTCCTATAATTCACCCCTCCACTTT. Translated, it gives CASSPLESRASSYNSPLHF.

The chain joins TRBV9 to TRBJ2-1; the match to TRBD1 covers 7 bases. With 2 bases clipped from V and 4 bases from J, the junction kept 9 bases outside the gene matches. The CDR3 contains 16 residues. The germline V gene encodes CDR1 SGDLS and CDR2 YYNGEE. This CDR3 reads CASSVRGQDMYNEQFF. Here the CDR3 DNA reads TGTGCCAGCAGCGTGAGGGGGCAGGATATGTACAATGAGCAGTTCTTC.

This chain joins TRBV5-6 and TRBJ2-7, with no clear D. The CDR3 sequence is 14 residues long. Germline CDR1 reads SGHDT; CDR2 reads YYEEEE. The V gene lost 0 bases and the J gene lost 3 bases, with 10 bases spanning the gap. The chain's CDR3 is CASSLGARRYEQYF. The CDR3 region has the DNA TGTGCCAGCAGCTTGGGCGCTAGACGCTACGAGCAGTACTTC.

The V gene is TRBV6-1, the J gene TRBJ2-5; 8 bases fit TRBD2. The CDR3 is made up of 15 amino acids. Germline assignment: CDR1 MNHNS and CDR2 SASEGT. V shed 4 bases, J shed 0 bases, and the junction held 4 bases outside the gene matches. For the CDR3, the DNA is TGTGCCAGCAGTGTACGGGGGGGATACCAAGAGACCCAGTACTTC. Its protein is CASSVRGGYQETQYF.

V usage is TRBV2 and J usage is TRBJ1-2; D gene uncertain. The CDR3 runs to 13 residues. The V end lost 4 bases, the J end lost 12 bases, and 18 bases lay between the germline ends. Germline values: CDR1 SNHLY, CDR2 FYNNEI. The CDR3 bases are TGTGCCAGCAGTGCGGCGTCCCGTCCCCTCGACACCTTC. Protein sequence: CASSAASRPLDTF.

This chain connects TRBV7-9 to TRBJ2-7, with D perhaps TRBD2 (7 bases). Germline V gene sequence: CDR1 SEHNR, CDR2 FQNEAQ (reference sequence). This CDR3 has 18 residues. Deletions cut 0 bases from V and 5 bases from J, with 23 bases between. CDR3 in DNA: TGTGCCAGCAGCTTAGCAAGGGGGACGAGTGAGGGAGGGCACGAGCAGTACTTC. This gives the protein CASSLARGTSEGGHEQYF.

The CDR3 reads CASRPAGPGNTIYF. For the CDR3, the DNA is TGTGCCAGCAGGCCCGCAGGGCCTGGAAACACCATATATTTT. V and J are TRBV6-6 and TRBJ1-3, with a possible D match to TRBD1 (5 bases). The CDR3 runs to 14 residues. V was clipped by 6 bases and J by 2 bases, with 11 bases between them. The germline CDR1 and CDR2 sequences are MNHNY and SVGAGI (reference sequence).

This CDR3 is CASSPRPLGTDTQYF. The CDR3 nucleotides read TGCGCCAGCAGCCCCCGACCGCTGGGCACAGATACGCAGTATTTT. The chain recombines TRBV4-3 with TRBJ2-3; no clear D gene. With 4 bases removed from V and 1 base from J, the gap between germline ends came to 12 bases. Germline V gene data show CDR1 as LGHNA and CDR2 as YSLEER. The CDR3 runs 15 residues.

V gene TRBV9 combines with J gene TRBJ1-2, with D hard to call. CDR1 and CDR2 (germline): SGDLS, YYNGEE. The CDR3 has 12 residues. Deletions cut 3 bases from V and 4 bases from J, with 7 bases between. CDR3 bases: TGTGCCAGCAGCGGGACCCTCTATGGCTACACCTTC. Its protein product is CASSGTLYGYTF.

This clone was seen only once. CDR3 DNA: TGTGCCAGCAGCGTAGATATGAACACTGAAGCTTTCTTT. Its translation is CASSVDMNTEAFF. The chain employs TRBV9 and TRBJ1-1; D gene unclear. V lost 0 bases, J lost 0 bases, and 3 bases lay in between. Germline assignment: CDR1 SGDLS and CDR2 YYNGEE. CDR3 length: 13 residues.

J is TRBJ2-5 and V is TRBV4-3; a weak D match, TRBD2 (6 bases). The germline V gene has CDR1 LGHNA and CDR2 YSLEER. V dropped 1 base and J dropped 7 bases, with 7 bases sitting between them. This CDR3 contains 12 residues. Written as DNA, the CDR3 is TGCGCCAGCAGCCAAGGGGGAGGGACCCAGTACTTC. It encodes CASSQGGGTQYF.

This rearrangement joins TRBV28 to TRBJ2-6; D tentatively reads TRBD1 or TRBD2 (5 bases each). The germline gives CDR1 MDHEN, CDR2 SYDVKM. The CDR3 consists of 16 residues. Trimming removed 8 bases from V and 0 bases from J, with 14 bases in between. CDR3 DNA: TGTGCCAGCGGGGGTACGTTCCTCTCTGGGGCCAACGTCCTGACTTTC. Amino acids: CASGGTFLSGANVLTF.

The chain carries TRBV6-6 and TRBJ2-5, with TRBD2 as a possible D gene (5 bases). From germline, CDR1 is MNHNY and CDR2 SVGAGI (reference sequence). The CDR3 extends over 14 amino acids. V was cut by 2 bases and J by 4 bases, with 11 bases left in between. CDR3 protein: CASSYGGSRETQYF. The CDR3 bases are TGTGCCAGCAGTTACGGCGGGTCAAGAGAGACCCAGTACTTC.

The genes are TRBV7-2 and TRBJ2-3; D tentatively fits TRBD1 or TRBD2 (5 bases each). Germline CDR1 and CDR2: SGHTA and FQGNSA. Trimming removed 0 bases at V and 1 base at J, with 5 bases between. This CDR3 region has 14 residues. The CDR3 bases are TGTGCCAGCAGCTTAGCGGGGGGCACAGATACGCAGTATTTT. It yields the protein CASSLAGGTDTQYF.